This TCR beta chain was identified during a study of blood T cell repertoires in COVID-19 (dated by TCRdb to about 2020). Background for the entire study: The collaborator samples originated in the United States, Italy and Spain and spanned the acute and convalescent phases of COVID-19. A freely available public database, intended as a resource for researchers studying the immune response to SARS-CoV-2, is where the repertoires were released. The prospective study material was composed of cDNA or gDNA derived from T cells, B-cell-depleted T cells, or PBMCs. The samples were drawn from the first 160 participants of the ongoing ImmuneRACE study and from 950 to 1,500 subjects provided by 6 global collaborators. The sample metadata nearly always contained a de-identified subject ID, COVID-19 status, age in years and sex. The dataset comprised deeply sampled blood TCRbeta repertoires from subjects exposed to, actively infected with, or recovered from COVID-19. Where HLA class I and class II types were available, the types were taken from metadata supplied by the sample provider, not from assay-based typing. Points the paper makes about the study in general: How much clinical and demographic metadata was included differed by source and by participant, and the metadata was provided uncurated.

Details on this clone: The antigen it recognizes is unknown. No qualities accompany the bases; no much larger clone lies one base away.

Whole blood was collected in K2EDTA tubes by collaborating institutions according to the institutions' own protocols. For TCRbeta analysis, collaborator samples were shipped as frozen whole blood, as isolated PBMCs, or as DNA extracted from either sample type. TCRbeta CDR3 regions were amplified from genomic DNA by means of the immunoSEQ Assay, a bias-controlled multiplex PCR. Per the source publication's procedure: The number of nucleated cells in each sample was estimated by amplification of reference gene primers within the assay. To quantify the absolute abundance of each unique TCRbeta CDR3 rearrangement, sequence reads were collapsed and filtered. Productive Simpson clonality was computed per sample as the square root of Simpson's diversity index over productive rearrangements. This immuneACCESS table, as held by TCRdb, lists in-frame sequences with V and J called but not all clones. Of the missing ones, under half trace to an unresolved V gene in checked studies; the others have no known cause. V and J calls and clone size are copied from that table; D and trimming were computed from the DNA. The sample table records tens of thousands of clones; 85% to 90% of these occur just once. The top ten hold less than 2% of the sample.

The specimen sequenced was peripheral blood. The TCR originated in a human donor with active COVID-19. The donor label of this sample is uncertain.

The CDR3 is CASSRRDSLYTDTQYF. The nucleotides read TGTGCCAGCAGTCGTAGGGACAGCTTATACACAGATACGCAGTATTTT. The chain links TRBV13 with TRBJ2-3; 7 middle bases align to TRBD1. Counted from cysteine to phenylalanine, this CDR3 has 16 amino acids. Only the CDR3 DNA is retained, 48 bases long and in frame from the first base. Unmatched junction bases come to 11, with V trimmed by 6 bases and J by 2 bases. The germline V gene encodes CDR1 PRHDT and CDR2 FYEKMQ (reference sequence).